This T cell receptor beta chain came from a study of blood T cell repertoires in COVID-19. Produced via immunoSEQ multiplex PCR; TCRdb's table is partial and in-frame only. The table records tens of thousands of clones, around 65% of them present only once. Looked up from germline, CDR1 is MNHEY and CDR2 is SVGAGI. The CDR3 has 13 amino acids. Trimming removed 6 bases at V and 6 bases at J, with 12 bases between. The study recruited people aged 18 to 89 years across 20 to 30 US areas. Clinical history reported by participants formed the basis on which cohorts were assigned. It was within 2 weeks before study entry that exposed participants met a COVID-19 case.

The rearrangement uses TRBV6-5 and TRBJ1-5, with D possibly TRBD1 on 6 matching bases. The sequence was collected from a woman between 55 and 75 years old who had been exposed to COVID-19. The sample consisted of PBMCs or T cells enriched from blood (not recorded which). The chain's CDR3 is CASSGQSLQPQHF. The CDR3 nucleotides read TGTGCCAGCAGCGGACAGTCGCTTCAGCCCCAGCATTTT.